The source of this TCR beta chain is a study of T cells in Graves' hyperthyroidism and ophthalmopathy (dated by TCRdb to the late 2010s). About the study as a whole: TCR V-J signatures able to tell the groups apart were searched for in a discovery cohort of 95 to 100 patients, of whom 43 had Graves' ophthalmopathy and some 60 had stable Graves' hyperthyroidism. Prospective prediction of ophthalmopathy was tested in an independent validation cohort of fewer than 20 hyperthyroidism patients and 17 patients who later progressed to ophthalmopathy. The roughly 90 discovery patients were divided at random into training and test sets in a 7:3 ratio. The study also compared thyroid tissue and blood T-cell repertoires from five or six Graves' hyperthyroidism patients. Once sampling was done, hyperthyroidism patients were given methimazole at a starting dose of 30 mg daily, whereas ophthalmopathy patients were given high-dose intravenous methylprednisolone. The paper reports TCR Vbeta CDR3 sequencing of 140 or so peripheral blood samples: approximately 41 ophthalmopathy, under 85 hyperthyroidism and around 17 progressor patients.

Patients with uncontrolled infections, other autoimmune diseases, pregnancy or lactation were excluded. Diagnoses relied on clinical symptoms, serum thyroxine and TRAb, thyroid ultrasound and orbital computed tomography. Total RNA was extracted with Trizol reagent, and quality was checked on an Agilent 2100 Bioanalyzer. Germline trimming: 7 bases from V, 13 bases from J; junction bases outside gene matches: 16. Per the germline V gene, SQVTM is the CDR1 and ANQGSEA is the CDR2. The CDR3 contains 13 residues, cysteine and phenylalanine counted. The retained sequence is limited to the CDR3, 39 bases, with the frame set at the first base. The TCR beta CDR3 regions were amplified from the RNA transcripts. The first round of RT-PCR for the TCR CDR3 was performed with the HTBI primer set and the Qiagen OneStep RT-PCR kit. Libraries were constructed in a second round of multiplex PCR, after which size selection and purification were carried out. Libraries were sequenced paired-end with 100 bp reads on an Illumina HiSeq2000. The published analysis was carried out like this. Raw data were processed with SOAPnuke, discarding reads with adapters, uncalled bases, mean Phred below 15, or no exact constant-primer or identifier match. High-quality paired reads were merged using COPE v1.2.5, and each unique nucleotide sequence was defined as a clonotype. Clonotypes were aligned to IMGT TRBV, TRBD and TRBJ reference segments using MiTCR v1.1. The analysis was restricted to V-J combinations with a frequency above 0.0001, which together covered roughly 99% of the repertoires. The TCS score was defined as F50 (clonal expansion) divided by E x V (chaos), with BLOSUM62-based TCRdist calculated between CDR3 peptides within each V-J. Welch's t-statistics and random forest reduced 500 to 650 V-J features to 13, which were used in a naive Bayes classifier (R e1071). The similarity between thyroid and blood repertoires was quantified using the Morisita-Horn index. The public reads were reprocessed in TCRdb via fastp at Q25 and MiXCR, keeping in-frame beta chains. Each CDR3 protein gets just one entry, which takes the most common genes and DNA from the rows behind it. These V and J calls derive from TCRdb rather than the authors' analysis. A total of 650,000 to 800,000 distinct CDR3 sequences appear in this sample, roughly 45% of them only once. Less than 9% of the sample rests with the top ten.

For this clonotype: The antigen it binds to is not known. Per-base qualities were not stored, and no clone one base away is much larger.

Broader findings and caveats from the paper: Most expanded thyroid clonotypes (frequency above 0.001) were also found in blood, which suggests that blood repertoires may mirror thyroid immune responses. In validation, the model predicted progression to ophthalmopathy a median of roughly 6.5 months before onset, with roughly 71% sensitivity and just under 75% specificity. A 13 V-J signature model separated ophthalmopathy from stable hyperthyroidism, with approximately 87% sensitivity and 81% to 82% specificity in cross-validation and 80%/75% in testing. Sample size was not statistically predetermined, and blinding of investigators to group allocation was not performed.

The specimen was peripheral blood or thyroid tissue (not recorded which). The sequence was collected from an adult man with Graves' disease, either hyperthyroidism or ophthalmopathy (not recorded which). This sequence uses TRBV29-1 and TRBJ1-2; 9 nucleotides in the junction match TRBD1. The nucleotide sequence reads TGCAGCGGACTGGGACAGGGCTATGGCTACACCACCTTC. This is translated as CSGLGQGYGYTTF.